The table lists the clone carrying this T cell receptor beta chain with many counts. Its antigen is unknown. The V and J ends lost 5 bases and 3 bases respectively, with 12 bases between them. The CDR3 is made up of 14 amino acids. The sample originates from a study of identical twins. Findings of the study overall: Invariant MAIT and iNKT cells are populations that could partly confound zero-insertion analyses.

TCRdb independently ran MiXCR on the 5' RACE reads; one entry per CDR3 protein. The sample shows 500,000 to 600,000 distinct CDR3 sequences, roughly a fifth of them seen only once. This sample also belongs to another study, concerning T cells expressing NK-cell markers. From that report: Sorted CD3+CD56+NKG2C+, CD3+CD56+NKG2C- and CD3+CD56-NKG2C+ T cells provided the TCR beta repertoires. Roughly six donors carried dominant NKG2C+ clonotypes that made up about 1.0-7.5% of their CD8+ T cells. The study left the HCMV specificity of expanded NKG2C+ T cell clones unresolved.

This TCR was sampled from a woman under 30 in good health. The source material was CD4+ T cells sorted from blood. The rearrangement links TRBV12-3 or TRBV12-4 to TRBJ2-3; possibly TRBD1 for D (6 bases). CDR3 bases: TGTGCCAGCAGTATCACAGGGTATACAGATACGCAGTATTTT. Amino acid sequence: CASSITGYTDTQYF.